What follows is one TCR beta chain and its context. Its antigen target is currently unknown. It has no much larger one-base neighbor in the sample; base qualities were not kept. This sample was included in a study of T cell responses to AZD1222 COVID-19 vaccine (dated by TCRdb to 2020 to 2022). In the study overall: AZD1222 recipients with second doses at about 4 weeks or about 12 weeks were pooled, because spike-specific TCR depth and breadth did not differ between schedules. A total of under 250 trial participants underwent TCR sequencing, of whom more than 200 had received two doses of AZD1222 and around 26 had received two doses of the MenACWY control vaccine. Trial participants were enrolled by age into subgroups of 18-55, 56-69 and 70-plus years, and about 150, 27 and 61 TCR-sequenced participants, respectively, were included in these subgroups. Broad study findings and their caveats: Participants were mostly white British, with more females than males. The authors suggested clonal diversity may have been underestimated. A significant rise in spike-specific TCR breadth and depth was observed after two AZD1222 doses relative to day 0 and relative to MenACWY recipients. Epitopes outside the regions mutated in the B.1.351 and B.1.1.7 variants were reportedly recognized by nearly half of the unique spike-specific TCRs. The 56-69-year group was small, and its depth increase did not reach significance, likely because of low power. Because no day 14 peak-response samples were available, repertoires were characterized only after the peak T cell response. The vaccine-associated CD4 TCRs covered the entire spike protein, and the dominant responses fell in regions 160-218 and 743-854. Conclusions about previously exposed vaccinees are limited because only six or seven AZD1222 recipients were SARS-CoV-2 seropositive at baseline.

Reading the label with the study, this specimen's time point is: baseline before first vaccination. Vaccinee samples came from UK trials COV001 and COV002, including a single-blind randomized controlled phase 2/3 trial of AZD1222 (ChAdOx1 nCoV-19) in healthy adults. Trial participant PBMC samples were collected at day 0 and day 28 after the second dose for TCRbeta chain sequencing. V lost 3 bases and J lost 5 bases; the stretch between them is 8 bases long. The CDR3 starts with the cysteine, ends with the phenylalanine, and has 12 residues. CDR3 DNA is the only sequence kept; it has 36 bases, read in frame from the first base. The CDR3 regions of human TCRbeta chains were analyzed by immunosequencing. The published analysis was carried out like this. Repertoire TCRs were matched against a reference library of SARS-CoV-2-specific TCRs generated with the MIRA antigen-specificity platform. Breadth meant the fraction of unique TCRs that were SARS-CoV-2-associated, whereas depth meant the fraction of total T cells that were SARS-CoV-2-associated. Each spike-specific TCR was assigned to its reactive spike region and to a CD4 or CD8 class using the MIRA data. Log10-transformed breadth and depth values were compared by one-way ANOVA with Sidak's multiple comparisons tests. Drawn from immuneACCESS, this table holds only the in-frame rearrangements with V and J called that TCRdb kept. Clones are partly lost; checked studies trace under half to an unresolved V gene and leave the rest unexplained. V and J calls and clone size are those listed in that table; D and trimming were worked out from the DNA. This sample is represented by 90,000 to 120,000 clones; roughly 90% of them were singletons. About 19% of the sample is held by the ten biggest clonotypes.

This receptor was obtained from an adult in good health. Sequencing was performed on peripheral blood, taken on day 0 of AZD1222 vaccination. The V and J genes are TRBV12-3 or TRBV12-4 and TRBJ2-7; the D gene could be TRBD1 or TRBD2, each one agreeing over 5 bases. The nucleotides are TGTGCCAGCAGTTTTCGGGGCCACGAGCAGTACTTC. Translation gives CASSFRGHEQYF.